The TCR beta chain under discussion was sequenced for a study of control samples from healthy donors and cancer patients. Sequenced by immunoSEQ multiplex PCR; TCRdb stores in-frame clones only, minus some. The sample holds about 170,000 clones; 94% are singletons and the top ten take roughly 1.3%. This clone showed up just a few times. The length of the CDR3 is 14 residues. Germline V lookup: CDR1 MDHEN, CDR2 SYDVKM. Trimming at V came to 4 bases and at J to 4 bases, leaving 6 bases not matched to a gene. The gene calls are TRBV28 and TRBJ2-5; 7 bases line up with TRBD1. The sequence came from a woman aged 18-29 years in good health. Sequencing used blood. CDR3 amino acids: CASSSNRDRETQYF. As DNA, the CDR3 is TGTGCCAGCAGTTCTAACCGGGACAGAGAGACCCAGTACTTC. Drawing the rest from reference TRBV28 and TRBJ2-5, the complete variable domain is DVKVTQSSRYLVKRTGEKVFLECVQDMDHENMFWYRQDPGLGLRLIYFSYDVKMKEKGDIPEGYSVSREKKERFSLILESASTNQTSMYLCASSSNRDRETQYFGPGTRLLVL.